The rows below give T cell receptor beta chains drawn from one sample of a study of graft-versus-host responses after intestinal transplantation. These receptors lack a known antigen. Assay: immunoSEQ multiplex PCR; the TCRdb copy retains only in-frame clones and omits some. This table holds 60,000 to 80,000 clones, about 90% found once. The sequencing here drew on unstimulated CD8+ T cells sorted from spleen or lymph node cells, taken before intestinal transplant. These receptors were taken from a human donor who received an intestinal transplant. The CDR3 runs from the conserved cysteine through the conserved F or W. The order of the fields is J gene, D gene, clone size, V gene, CDR3 DNA, CDR3 protein. D genes are given only for firm matches. Rows give clone size only sometimes, using once, few, many, or a class for an expanded clone.

>TRBJ2-2|TRBD2|-|TRBV9
TGTGCCAGCAGCGTAGTGGCGGGGGGGGGCACCGGGGAGCTGTTTTTT
CASSVVAGGGTGELFF
>TRBJ2-3|TRBD2|-|TRBV11-2
TGTGCCAGCAGCTTAGAGTGGGCGGGGGTCACAGATACGCAGTATTTT
CASSLEWAGVTDTQYF
>TRBJ1-2|-|-|TRBV7-9
TGTGCCAGCAGCCCGGCCGCCAGGTATGGCTACACCTTC
CASSPAARYGYTF
>TRBJ1-4|-|-|TRBV14
TGTGCCAGCAGCCCCGCAGGGGCCGGGGAAAAACTGTTTTTT
CASSPAGAGEKLFF
>TRBJ2-2|-|once|TRBV19
TGTGCCAGTAGTATTGACGGGGGCACCGGGGAGCTGTTTTTT
CASSIDGGTGELFF
>TRBJ1-1|-|-|TRBV9
TGTGCCAGCAGCGTAAGGACAGACATGAACACTGAAGCTTTCTTT
CASSVRTDMNTEAFF
>TRBJ2-5|TRBD2|-|TRBV9
TGTGCCAGCAGCCCAGGGCCTAGCGGGGACCAAGAGACCCAGTACTTC
CASSPGPSGDQETQYF
>TRBJ2-2|-|-|TRBV6-5
TGTGCCAGCAGTTACGTGGCCCCCGGGGAGCTGTTTTTT
CASSYVAPGELFF
>TRBJ1-5|-|-|TRBV7-9
TGTGCCAGCAGTCCTACAGGGCCCGGTCAGCCCCAGCATTTT
CASSPTGPGQPQHF
>TRBJ1-1|-|-|TRBV27
TGTGCCAGCAGTCCCCGGGGCACTGAAGCTTTCTTT
CASSPRGTEAFF
>TRBJ1-1|-|-|TRBV7-8
TGTGCCAGCAGCCCCCATATTGTCGGGGGGCATGGGAACACTGAAGCTTTCTTT
CASSPHIVGGHGNTEAFF
>TRBJ2-2|-|-|TRBV18
TGTGCCAGCTCATCAGAAATGGGCCAGCCCGGGGACACCGGGGAGCTGTTTTTT
CASSSEMGQPGDTGELFF
>TRBJ1-5|TRBD1|-|TRBV6-1
TGTGCCAGCAGTGAGGGGACAGGGGGCTATTATAGCAATCAGCCCCAGCATTTT
CASSEGTGGYYSNQPQHF
>TRBJ1-2|TRBD1|few|TRBV2
TGTGCCAGCAAGGGGGACCCAGGGGGAGGCTATGGCTACACCTTC
CASKGDPGGGYGYTF
>TRBJ2-7|-|-|TRBV19
TGTGCCAGTACTCCGACAGGACGGTCAGCCGAGCAGTACTTC
CASTPTGRSAEQYF
>TRBJ2-5|TRBD1|-|TRBV9
TGTGCCAGCAGCGTAGGGACAGGGGTAGAGACCCAGTACTTC
CASSVGTGVETQYF
>TRBJ1-5|-|-|TRBV6-6
TGTGCCAGCAGTTACTCGACAACAGGTCTGGAGCCCCAGCATTTT
CASSYSTTGLEPQHF
>TRBJ2-3|TRBD2|-|TRBV13
TGTGCCAGCAGCTCGGGACTAGCGATGTACACAGATACGCAGTATTTT
CASSSGLAMYTDTQYF
>TRBJ1-2|-|-|TRBV13
TGTGCCAGCAGCTTAGTGGGAGCTGGCTACACCTTC
CASSLVGAGYTF
>TRBJ2-3|TRBD2|-|TRBV27
TGTGCCAGCAGTTTTTTCCATGCGGGAGGAGCGGATACGCAGTATTTT
CASSFFHAGGADTQYF
>TRBJ2-7|TRBD1|few|TRBV11-2
TGTGCCAGCAGCTCCCCTGGGACAGATGTCTCCTACGAGCAGTACTTC
CASSSPGTDVSYEQYF
>TRBJ2-3|-|-|TRBV19
TGTGCCAGTACCAACCAGAACACAGATACGCAGTATTTT
CASTNQNTDTQYF
>TRBJ2-5|TRBD2|-|TRBV4-1
TGCGCCAGCAGCCAATCTGCGGGGGGGCCGGATGAGACCCAGTACTTC
CASSQSAGGPDETQYF
>TRBJ2-1|-|-|TRBV19
TGTGCCAGTAGTGCTTCCCGGAGCTCCTACAATGAGCAGTTCTTC
CASSASRSSYNEQFF
>TRBJ2-1|-|-|TRBV6-4
TGTGCCAGCAGTGAGCGGTTTAATGATGAGCAGTTCTTC
CASSERFNDEQFF
>TRBJ1-6|-|-|TRBV7-2
TGTGCCAGCAGCTACCAGTCTTATAATTCACCCCTCCACTTT
CASSYQSYNSPLHF
>TRBJ2-7|-|few|TRBV6-5
TGTGCCAGCAGTTACTTGAGCCAGCGGAGCCCCTACGAGCAGTACTTC
CASSYLSQRSPYEQYF
>TRBJ2-5|-|-|TRBV5-1
TGCGCCAGCCGATCAGCAGGGATTGGGGAGACCCAGTACTTC
CASRSAGIGETQYF
>TRBJ1-2|-|-|TRBV2
TGTGCAGTACACCCCAGGGCCGGGGGGAGGAGGTATGGCTACACCTTC
CAVHPRAGGRRYGYTF
>TRBJ2-7|TRBD1|-|TRBV7-9
TGTGCCACCGACCGGGACAGCTCCTACGAGCAGTACTTC
CATDRDSSYEQYF
>TRBJ2-5|-|-|TRBV9
TGTGCCAGCAGCGTAGGCCCGGGGATGGCCCAAGAGACCCAGTACTTC
CASSVGPGMAQETQYF
>TRBJ2-5|TRBD2|-|TRBV9
TGTGCCAGCAAGGGAGCGGGGGATGAGACCCAGTACTTC
CASKGAGDETQYF
>TRBJ1-1|-|-|TRBV7-9
TGTGCCAGCAGCTTGGGGGCCATGGAGCTTTTCTTT
CASSLGAMELFF
>TRBJ2-1|TRBD1|-|TRBV13
TGTGCCAGCAGCCTGGGACAGACAATCATGGGTGAGCAGTTCTTC
CASSLGQTIMGEQFF
>TRBJ2-1|-|-|TRBV4-1
TGCGCCAGCGTTGCCGCAGGCAATGAGCAGTTCTTC
CASVAAGNEQFF
>TRBJ1-2|TRBD1|-|TRBV19
TGTGCCAGTAGTATACTACAGGGGAGGAACTATGGCTACACCTTC
CASSILQGRNYGYTF
>TRBJ1-6|-|-|TRBV11-2
TGTGCCAGCAGACTAGGGAATTCACCCCCCCACTTT
CASRLGNSPPHF
>TRBJ1-2|-|-|TRBV16
TGTGCCAGCAGCTCAGCGGGGACGGGTTATGGCTACACCTTC
CASSSAGTGYGYTF
>TRBJ2-1|TRBD1|-|TRBV9
TGTGCCAGCAGCGAGGACAGGGGTACCTACAATGAGCAGTTCTTC
CASSEDRGTYNEQFF
>TRBJ2-1|TRBD2|-|TRBV7-9
TGTGCCAGCACCGGGACTAGCGGGGGCCTCTCCTACAATGAGCAGTTCTTC
CASTGTSGGLSYNEQFF
>TRBJ2-7|TRBD1|-|TRBV13
TGTGCCAGCAGCTTAGGTGCCGACAGGGTAAGGATCGAGCAGTACTTC
CASSLGADRVRIEQYF
>TRBJ1-1|-|-|TRBV5-8
TGTGCCAGCAGCTTGTTGACAATTAACACTGAAGCTTTCTTT
CASSLLTINTEAFF